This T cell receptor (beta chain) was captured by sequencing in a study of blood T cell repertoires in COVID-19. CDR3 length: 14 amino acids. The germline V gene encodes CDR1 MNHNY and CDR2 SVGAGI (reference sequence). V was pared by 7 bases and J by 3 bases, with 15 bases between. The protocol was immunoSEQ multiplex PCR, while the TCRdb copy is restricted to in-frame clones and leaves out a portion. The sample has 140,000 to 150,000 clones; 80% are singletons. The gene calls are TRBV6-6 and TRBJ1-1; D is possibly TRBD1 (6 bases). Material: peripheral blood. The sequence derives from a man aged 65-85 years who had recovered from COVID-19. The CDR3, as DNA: TGTGCCAGCACCCGTGGGGGGGCGTACACTGAAGCTTTCTTT. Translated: CASTRGGAYTEAFF.